Following are 5 T cell receptor beta chains from one sample sequenced in a study of tumor-infiltrating lymphocytes in primary liver carcinoma (dated by TCRdb to 2015 to 2018). This sample was sequenced with an Illumina HiSeq 2500. A constant-region primer and ProtoScript II reverse transcriptase were used to reverse-transcribe TCRbeta-specific cDNA from about 530 ng total RNA. Construction of the TCRbeta libraries relied on three nested rounds of multiplex PCR, following a slightly modified ARM-PCR procedure. Multiplex TRBV1-TRBV30 forward primers and a Cbeta reverse primer were used in the first two PCR rounds, each of which was run for 9 to 11 cycles. Clones were called with MiXCR by TCRdb after fastp trimmed the public reads at Q25, and only in-frame beta chains were retained. Under each unique CDR3 protein, matching rows form one entry showing the most common genes and DNA. The sample table records about 320,000 distinct CDR3 sequences; 65% of these occur just once. Clones ranked in the top ten supply approximately 9.4% of the sample.

Blood RNA was extracted from unsorted whole blood with TRIzol reagent; germline DNA came from the DNeasy Blood & Tissue kit. The specimen was peripheral blood. The receptors shown here come from a man aged 35 to 55 with primary liver carcinoma and hepatitis B virus infection.

This clonotype was observed at least ten times. The chain recombines TRBV7-9 with TRBJ2-1, with 7 positions matching TRBD2. This CDR3 is 14 amino acids long. The germline V gene has CDR1 SEHNR and CDR2 FQNEAQ (reference sequence). V lost 0 bases to trimming and J lost 5 bases; unmatched junction nucleotides: 1. The CDR3 coding sequence is TGTGCCAGCAGCTTAGCGGGAGGGCACAATGAGCAGTTCTTC. Protein product: CASSLAGGHNEQFF.

This clonotype was seen more than once but under ten times. The chain joins TRBV5-5 to TRBJ1-2; no definite D call. V was cut by 0 bases and J by 2 bases, with 8 bases left in between. The CDR3 length is 14 residues. Germline values: CDR1 SGHKS, CDR2 YYEKEE (reference sequence). CDR3 amino acids: CASSLEPLNYGYTF. The CDR3 DNA follows: TGTGCCAGCAGCTTGGAACCTTTAAACTATGGCTACACCTTC.

Concerning this clonotype: A read error is possible here, since a much larger clone lies one base away. V is TRBV12-3 or TRBV12-4 and J is TRBJ2-1; 8 nucleotides match TRBD2. The CDR3 spans 15 residues. CDR3 protein: CTSSLRLAGYNEQFF. CDR3 in DNA: TGTACCAGCAGTTTAAGGCTAGCGGGTTACAATGAGCAGTTCTTC.

Turning to this clonotype: This may be a read error: a much more frequent sequence differs by one nucleotide. V usage is TRBV6-5 and J usage is TRBJ2-3; D possibly corresponds to TRBD2 (6 bases). Looked up from germline, CDR1 is MNHEY and CDR2 is SVGAGI. Trimming removed 7 bases at V and 2 bases at J, with 19 bases between. The CDR3 runs to 16 residues. As DNA, the CDR3 is TGTGCCAGCACCGCCGGGACTTCTTCCTCCACAGATACGCAGTATTTT. This gives the protein CASTAGTSSSTDTQYF.

The chain uses TRBV28 and TRBJ2-5; 8 bases agree with TRBD2. The CDR3 sequence is 16 residues long. The J segment lost 4 bases and the V segment lost 7 bases, leaving 14 bases of the junction unmatched. Germline loops: CDR1 MDHEN, CDR2 SYDVKM. The CDR3 DNA reads TGTGCCAGCACCCCGGGGGGGCGCTGGAGGAGAGAGACCCAGTACTTC. This gives the protein CASTPGGRWRRETQYF. The full variable domain, completed using reference TRBV28 and TRBJ2-5, is DVKVTQSSRYLVKRTGEKVFLECVQDMDHENMFWYRQDPGLGLRLIYFSYDVKMKEKGDIPEGYSVSREKKERFSLILESASTNQTSMYLCASTPGGRWRRETQYFGPGTRLLVL.